This TCR beta chain comes out of a study of cytomegalovirus exposure and HLA in healthy donors. Whole-study results and caveats: Further analysis, carried out later, found HLA-associated TCR beta chains more clonally expanded than equally common other chains. The listing of 150 or so TCR beta chains classed them as cytomegalovirus-associated.

Concerning this clone: Its antigen is as yet unknown.

The PCR contained 60 Vbeta and 13 Jbeta primers. Sequencing was performed with immunoSEQ multiplex PCR; in TCRdb, only in-frame clones are kept and a portion is missing. The sample lists about 160,000 clones; approximately 88% were seen once. Sample: PBMCs. The TCR originated in a young woman in good health and CMV-seronegative.

The CDR3 is CASSLRGSNQPQHF. The CDR3 DNA follows: TGTGCCAGCAGTTTAAGAGGGAGCAATCAGCCCCAGCATTTT. The chain has TRBV28 and TRBJ1-5, with D unresolved. This CDR3 contains 14 residues. Germline V gene data show CDR1 as MDHEN and CDR2 as SYDVKM. V lost 2 bases to trimming and J lost 1 base, with 6 bases between them.